The present TCR beta chain was sequenced within a study of blood T cell repertoires in COVID-19. Data came from immunoSEQ multiplex PCR; TCRdb stores just in-frame clones and leaves some out. The sample records 98,000 or so clones, roughly 84% being singletons. The V gene lost 2 bases and the J gene lost 2 bases, with 13 bases spanning the gap. In germline, CDR1 is SEHNR, CDR2 FQNEAQ (reference sequence). The CDR3 sequence is 15 residues long. The sequence was collected from a man aged 55 to 70 with acute or convalescent COVID-19. V is TRBV7-9 and J is TRBJ2-7; a weak D match, TRBD2 (7 bases). The sample taken for sequencing was peripheral blood. The CDR3 sequence: CASSLSTGTTYEQYF. In DNA form, the CDR3 reads TGTGCCAGCAGCTTATCCACAGGGACTACCTACGAGCAGTACTTC. The variable domain in full, with the rest retrieved from reference TRBV7-9 and TRBJ2-7, is DTGVSQNPRHKITKRGQNVTFRCDPISEHNRLYWYRQTLGQGPEFLTYFQNEAQLEKSRLLSDRFSAERPKGSFSTLEIQRTEQGDSAMYLCASSLSTGTTYEQYFGPGTRLTVT.